This T cell receptor beta chain emerged from a study of blood T cell repertoires in COVID-19. J lost 4 bases, V lost 0 bases, and 7 bases had no gene match. The germline gives CDR1 GTSNPN, CDR2 SVGIG (reference sequence). The CDR3 runs 16 residues. How the authors handled the data: Amplification of reference gene primers provided the estimated nucleated cell counts. Data came from immunoSEQ multiplex PCR; TCRdb stores just in-frame clones and leaves some out. D and trimming come from the DNA, and the V and J calls and clone size come from that table. The sample comprises roughly 90,000 clones, 89% of which are singletons, and approximately 5.5% rests with the top ten.

The sequence derives from an elderly woman with active COVID-19. Input material: peripheral blood. The chain joins TRBV30 to TRBJ1-2; 11 bases fit TRBD1. In nucleotides, the CDR3 is TGTGCCTGGAGTGTACGGCGGACAGGGGGCCTCTATGGCTACACCTTC. Its protein is CAWSVRRTGGLYGYTF.